Listed here are 10 T cell receptor beta chains from one sample, sequenced in a study of regulatory T cells in long-lasting Graves disease. Described time point: persistent/refractory GD, antithyroid drugs over 5 years with positive TRAb. PBMCs were the source of the RNA used for TCR sequencing. According to the study, TCR beta libraries were built with iRepertoire HTBI primers and CDR3-region Arm-PCR. TCRdb analysed the multiplex PCR reads with MiXCR anew, one entry per CDR3 protein. Seen here are 350,000 to 500,000 distinct CDR3 sequences, approximately 22% observed once, and the top ten hold roughly an eighth. Material: peripheral blood mononuclear cells (PBMCs), obtained when the disease was refractory, from a patient treated with antithyroid drugs. All receptors come from a female donor with Graves disease.

In its sample, this clonotype was seen a few times. The chain combines TRBV27 with TRBJ2-2; D gene uncertain. V lost 4 bases and J 0 bases, leaving 9 bases between the germline ends. Germline-derived CDR1 and CDR2 are MNHEY and SMNVEV (reference sequence). CDR3 length: 15 residues. CDR3 sequence (DNA): TGTGCCAGCAGTTCTCTTACGGCGAACACCGGGGAGCTGTTTTTT. Translated, it gives CASSSLTANTGELFF.

This clonotype came up many times. V usage is TRBV7-9 and J usage is TRBJ1-2, with D possibly matching TRBD1 (5 bases). This CDR3 region has 14 residues. From germline, CDR1 is SEHNR and CDR2 FQNEAQ (reference sequence). V was shortened by 5 bases and J by 5 bases, with 15 bases between the two germline ends. CDR3 residues: CASSGGTDAYGYTF. The DNA for the CDR3 is TGTGCCAGCAGCGGCGGGACCGACGCTTATGGCTACACCTTC.

Concerning this clonotype itself: This sequence may be a read error, since a much larger clone differs from it by one base. The chain joins TRBV6-1 to TRBJ2-2; a weak D match, TRBD2 (7 bases). Germline V CDR1 and CDR2: MNHNS, SASEGT. CDR3 length: 15 residues. V was trimmed by 5 bases and J by 6 bases, leaving 16 bases between them. The CDR3 nucleotides are TGTGCCAGCAGTACTCCAAGGGAGGGGGCCGGGGAGCTGTTTTTT. This translates into CASSTPREGAGELFF.

Many counts were recorded for this clonotype. The chain carries TRBV6-1 and TRBJ2-5; 7 nucleotides match TRBD2. Unmatched junction bases numbered 7, after V lost 7 bases and J lost 2 bases. The CDR3 extends over 14 amino acids. Germline V CDR1 and CDR2: MNHNS, SASEGT. CDR3 region: CASKQPGLQETQYF. CDR3 coding DNA: TGTGCCAGCAAACAACCGGGACTACAAGAGACCCAGTACTTC.

This clonotype was seen just once. A read error is possible here, since a much larger clone lies one base away. V gene TRBV19 combines with J gene TRBJ1-1, with D unresolved. Trimming removed 5 bases at V and 1 base at J, with 11 bases between. Germline CDR1 LNHDA, CDR2 SQIVND (reference sequence). This CDR3 is built from 14 residues. The CDR3 DNA follows: TGTGCCAGTAGTGTGGAGGGCCCGAACACTGAAGCTTTCTTT. This gives the protein CASSVEGPNTEAFF.

J is TRBJ2-1 and V is TRBV2; D is perhaps TRBD2 (8 bases). V lost 6 bases, J lost 10 bases, and 22 bases lay in between. The CDR3 totals 15 residues. Germline-derived CDR1 and CDR2 are SNHLY and FYNNEI. CDR3 nucleotide sequence: TGTGCCAGCAGCATAGACAGGGCGCGGGAGGACGAGCAGTTCTTC. It is translated as CASSIDRAREDEQFF. The full variable domain, its missing parts supplied by reference TRBV2 and TRBJ2-1, is EPEVTQTPSHQVTQMGQEVILRCVPISNHLYFYWYRQILGQKVEFLVSFYNNEISEKSEIFDDQFSVERPDGSNFTLKIRSTKLEDSAMYFCASSIDRAREDEQFFGPGTRLTVL.

This clonotype has a count of ten or more. V usage is TRBV2 and J usage is TRBJ2-5, with D unclear. Germline CDR1 is SNHLY and CDR2 is FYNNEI. This CDR3 is 15 amino acids long. V was trimmed by 6 bases and J by 5 bases, leaving 19 bases between them. The CDR3 here is CASRAYSPILETQYF. The CDR3 DNA sequence: TGTGCCAGCAGGGCGTACAGTCCAATCTTGGAGACCCAGTACTTC.

This clonotype was picked up a small number of times. Just one base apart from a much larger clone, this may be a read error. This chain uses TRBV15 with TRBJ1-5; 8 bases agree with TRBD1. J was trimmed by 6 bases and V by 3 bases; bases with no gene match: 13. This CDR3 has 17 amino acids. The V gene's germline CDR1 is LNHNV and CDR2 YYDKDF (reference sequence). The CDR3 spells CATSSAIGQGGSQPQHF. In DNA form, the CDR3 reads TGTGCCACCAGCAGCGCAATCGGACAGGGAGGCAGTCAGCCCCAGCATTTT. Full variable domain (rest looked up from reference TRBV15 and TRBJ1-5): DAMVIQNPRYQVTQFGKPVTLSCSQTLNHNVMYWYQQKSSQAPKLLFHYYDKDFNNEADTPDNFQSRRPNTSFCFLDIRSPGLGDTAMYLCATSSAIGQGGSQPQHFGDGTRLSIL.

The chain employs TRBV7-2 and TRBJ1-3; unclear D gene. The V and J ends lost 3 bases and 0 bases respectively, with 9 bases between them. CDR3 length equals 15 residues. Germline V CDR1 and CDR2: SGHTA, FQGNSA. CDR3 DNA: TGTGCCAGCAGCTTTGTAAGGAGCTCTGGAAACACCATATATTTT. This codes for CASSFVRSSGNTIYF.

In its sample, this clonotype was seen many times. The genes are TRBV6-1 and TRBJ1-1; D is uncertain. Looked up from germline, CDR1 is MNHNS and CDR2 is SASEGT. V was pared by 2 bases and J by 1 base, with 11 bases between. This CDR3 is 15 amino acids long. CDR3 sequence: CASSEWISSNTEAFF. The CDR3 DNA is TGTGCCAGCAGTGAATGGATATCCTCGAACACTGAAGCTTTCTTT.